Below, 21 T cell receptor beta chains from the same sample are listed, as sequenced in a study of blood T cell repertoires in COVID-19. The protocol was immunoSEQ multiplex PCR, while the TCRdb copy is restricted to in-frame clones and leaves out a portion. Among 250,000 to 400,000 clones listed, roughly nine tenths were seen once. The material sequenced was peripheral blood. These receptors all come from a woman in her 30s with COVID-19, enrolled during active disease.

A note on this clone: The identical CDR3 is also encoded by other nucleotide sequences in the sample. The chain couples TRBV19 to TRBJ1-5; 9 nucleotides agree with TRBD1. The CDR3 is made up of 14 amino acids. From germline, CDR1 is LNHDA and CDR2 SQIVND (reference sequence). Germline trimming cut 3 bases from V and 5 bases from J; bases unmatched to any gene: 2. CDR3 sequence (DNA): TGTGCCAGTAGTATCCGGGACAGGGATCAGCCCCAGCATTTT. It translates to CASSIRDRDQPQHF.

This clone was picked up a small number of times. The gene calls are TRBV2 and TRBJ1-2, with 7 bases identical to TRBD1. In germline, CDR1 is SNHLY, CDR2 FYNNEI. V dropped 8 bases and J dropped 7; count of bases not matched to a gene: 16. CDR3 length: 15 residues. CDR3: CASSDVQGDKGGYTF. The CDR3, as DNA: TGTGCCAGCTCTGATGTCCAGGGGGATAAAGGTGGCTACACCTTC.

The CDR3 DNA follows: TGTGCCTGGAGTGCGGCGGGACAGGGGCATCAGCCCCAGCATTTT. It encodes CAWSAAGQGHQPQHF. V and J are TRBV30 and TRBJ1-5, with 10 bases identical to TRBD1. The V gene's germline CDR1 is GTSNPN and CDR2 SVGIG (reference sequence). The CDR3 spans 15 residues. V lost 1 base and J lost 5; bases outside the gene matches: 5. Supplemented by reference TRBV30 and TRBJ1-5, the full variable domain reads SQTIHQWPATLVQPVGSPLSLECTVEGTSNPNLYWYRQAAGRGLQLLFYSVGIGQISSEVPQNLSASRPQDRQFILSSKKLLLSDSGFYLCAWSAAGQGHQPQHFGDGTRLSIL.

V and J are TRBV5-3 and TRBJ2-7, with 14 nucleotides matching TRBD2. TRBV5-3 falls under the ORF class, with uncertain function. The CDR3 has 16 residues. V lost 4 bases to trimming and J lost 3 bases; unmatched junction nucleotides: 6. The CDR3 loop reads CARSGEGTSGSYEQYF. CDR3 coding DNA: TGTGCCAGAAGCGGGGAAGGGACTAGCGGGAGCTACGAGCAGTACTTC.

The chain joins TRBV6-5 to TRBJ2-3, with a weak D call TRBD1 (6 bases). V lost 6 bases and J 5 bases, leaving 12 bases between the germline ends. This CDR3 spans 13 amino acids. CDR1 MNHEY and CDR2 SVGAGI come from the germline V gene. The CDR3 region is CASRVQGKDTQYF. DNA for the CDR3: TGTGCCAGCAGAGTGCAGGGGAAAGATACGCAGTATTTT.

V and J are TRBV9 and TRBJ1-4; D possibly corresponds to TRBD1 (5 bases). The CDR3 is 15 residues long. V was shortened by 3 bases and J by 8 bases, with 17 bases between the two germline ends. Germline V gene sequence: CDR1 SGDLS, CDR2 YYNGEE. In DNA, the CDR3 is TGTGCCAGCAGCGCAAGGCAGGGTCTAGCGGAAAAACTGTTTTTT. It yields the protein CASSARQGLAEKLFF.

This clone was observed at least ten times. The CDR3 bases are TGTGCCAGCAGCTCCAGACTAGCGAGCACAGATACGCAGTATTTT. Translated, it gives CASSSRLASTDTQYF. The chain carries TRBV7-9 and TRBJ2-3; 8 nucleotides agree with TRBD2. Losses at the gene ends were 4 bases for V and 0 bases for J; bases not matched to a gene: 3. The CDR3 is 15 residues long. Germline values: CDR1 SEHNR, CDR2 FQNEAQ (reference sequence).

The rearrangement links TRBV6-6 to TRBJ1-5; D possibly corresponds to TRBD1 (6 bases). The CDR3 loop spans 15 amino acids. V lost 0 bases and J 3 bases, leaving 9 bases between the germline ends. The germline gives CDR1 MNHNY, CDR2 SVGAGI (reference sequence). CDR3 in DNA: TGTGCCAGCAGTTACTCGAGACAGGTCAATCAGCCCCAGCATTTT. Amino acids: CASSYSRQVNQPQHF.

The table lists this clone with a count of one. The rearrangement uses TRBV3-1 (or the pseudogene TRBV3-2) and TRBJ1-1; no clear D gene. Germline assignment: CDR1 LGHDT and CDR2 YNNKEL (reference sequence). Trimming took 0 bases from V and 2 from J, leaving 13 bases between them. CDR3 length equals 16 residues. CDR3 loop: CASSQDPGRPNTEAFF. The CDR3 DNA sequence: TGTGCCAGCAGCCAAGATCCCGGCAGGCCAAACACTGAAGCTTTCTTT.

The J gene is TRBJ1-5, the V gene TRBV7-8; 11 bases are a match to TRBD1. V lost 1 base and J lost 9; bases outside the gene matches: 5. CDR1 is SGHVS, CDR2 FQNEAQ, per germline. The length of the CDR3 is 15 residues. The CDR3, as DNA: TGTGCCAGCAGCTTAGGGGACAGGGGGTTGATGCCCCAGCATTTT. Its translation is CASSLGDRGLMPQHF.

The rearrangement links TRBV12-5 to TRBJ2-3, with TRBD2 matching 8 bases. V lost 0 bases to trimming and J lost 6 bases; unmatched junction nucleotides: 14. CDR3 length: 18 residues. Germline-derived CDR1 and CDR2 are LGHNT and FRNRAP. For the CDR3, the DNA is TGTGCTAGTGGTTTGGTACTCGCGGGAGGACCGCCGGGTGATACGCAGTATTTT. It encodes CASGLVLAGGPPGDTQYF. The variable domain in full, with the rest retrieved from reference TRBV12-5 and TRBJ2-3, is DARVTQTPRHKVTEMGQEVTMRCQPILGHNTVFWYRQTMMQGLELLAYFRNRAPLDDSGMPKDRFSAEMPDATLATLKIQPSEPRDSAVYFCASGLVLAGGPPGDTQYFGPGTRLTVL.

The gene calls are TRBV30 and TRBJ1-4; 8 positions agree with TRBD1. Trimming at V came to 0 bases and at J to 4 bases, leaving 4 bases not matched to a gene. This CDR3 region has 15 residues. In germline, CDR1 is GTSNPN, CDR2 SVGIG (reference sequence). Written as DNA, the CDR3 is TGTGCCTGGAGTGTATCCGGACAGGGTAATGAAAAACTGTTTTTT. Its translation: CAWSVSGQGNEKLFF.

V usage is TRBV3-1 (or the pseudogene TRBV3-2) and J usage is TRBJ2-2; TRBD1 is a possible D gene (6 bases). Germline-derived CDR1 and CDR2 are LGHDT and YNNKEL (reference sequence). Between the trimmed V and J ends, which lost 4 bases and 7 bases, there was a span of 13 bases. This CDR3 contains 14 residues. The CDR3 DNA follows: TGTGCCAGCAGCCCCGGGACAAAGAGCGGGGAGCTGTTTTTT. Translation: CASSPGTKSGELFF.

The rearrangement uses TRBV12-3 or TRBV12-4 and TRBJ1-1, with D possibly TRBD1 on 6 matching bases. This CDR3 contains 13 residues. The V gene lost 3 bases and the J gene lost 11 bases, with 16 bases spanning the gap. In nucleotides, the CDR3 is TGTGCCAGCAGTTTCTCCTCAGGGGCACAGGCTTTCTTT. Translated, it gives CASSFSSGAQAFF.

This chain joins TRBV7-8 and TRBJ2-1; 12 bases match TRBD2. Germline V lookup: CDR1 SGHVS, CDR2 FQNEAQ. The V and J ends lost 5 bases and 7 bases, in that order; junction bases with no gene match: 6. The CDR3 has 15 residues. CDR3 bases: TGTGCCAGCAGCGAGACTAGCGGGAGTTGGAATGAGCAGTTCTTC. Protein sequence: CASSETSGSWNEQFF. Looking up the rest from reference TRBV7-8 and TRBJ2-1 gives the full variable domain: GAGVSQSPRYKVAKRGQDVALRCDPISGHVSLFWYQQALGQGPEFLTYFQNEAQLDKSGLPSDRFFAERPEGSVSTLKIQRTQQEDSAVYLCASSETSGSWNEQFFGPGTRLTVL.

CDR3 bases: TGTGCCATCCGGGACCCGGGAGAGACTGAAGCTTTCTTT. Amino acids: CAIRDPGETEAFF. The gene calls are TRBV10-3 and TRBJ1-1; D is perhaps TRBD1 (5 bases). The CDR3 contains 13 residues. V was trimmed by 8 bases and J by 5 bases, leaving 15 bases between them. The germline gives CDR1 ENHRY, CDR2 SYGVKD.

V usage is TRBV12-5 and J usage is TRBJ1-4; the D gene is possibly TRBD1 (6 bases). The CDR3 is made up of 15 amino acids. Germline V gene data show CDR1 as LGHNT and CDR2 as FRNRAP. The germline V and J ends were trimmed by 2 bases and 4 bases, with 11 bases remaining between them. The CDR3 DNA sequence: TGTGCTAGTGGTTTGACCAGGACAGATAATGAAAAACTGTTTTTT. Translating gives CASGLTRTDNEKLFF.

The gene calls are TRBV11-2 and TRBJ2-7, with D unresolved. Trimming removed 3 bases at V and 8 bases at J, with 11 bases between. This CDR3 is 12 amino acids long. Germline CDR1 and CDR2: SGHAT and FQNNGV. The CDR3 protein is CASSLWALQQYF. In DNA form, the CDR3 reads TGTGCCAGCAGCTTGTGGGCTTTACAGCAGTACTTC.

V gene TRBV20-1 combines with J gene TRBJ2-3, with D hard to call. Between the trimmed V and J ends, which lost 3 bases and 0 bases, there was a span of 10 bases. In germline, CDR1 is DFQATT, CDR2 SNEGSKA (reference sequence). The CDR3 runs to 14 residues. As DNA, the CDR3 is TGCAGTGCTAGTCCCGCCGGGAGCACAGATACGCAGTATTTT. Its translation: CSASPAGSTDTQYF.

V and J are TRBV28 and TRBJ1-2; tentatively, D is TRBD1 (5 bases). The length of the CDR3 is 13 residues. Trimming cost V 8 bases and J 8 bases, with 18 bases left between them. Germline V CDR1 and CDR2: MDHEN, SYDVKM. In DNA, the CDR3 is TGTGCCAGCGTTCAAGCGGGGCAGAAGGGCTACACCTTC. Amino acid sequence: CASVQAGQKGYTF.

The V gene is TRBV20-1, the J gene TRBJ1-6, with TRBD1 matching over 7 bases. CDR3 size: 16 residues. V trimming: 3 bases; J trimming: 7 bases; junction bases outside the gene matches: 12. Germline V gene data show CDR1 as DFQATT and CDR2 as SNEGSKA (reference sequence). The CDR3 loop reads CSASDPTGEENSPLHF. The CDR3 DNA reads TGCAGTGCTAGTGATCCTACAGGGGAAGAAAATTCACCCCTCCACTTT.